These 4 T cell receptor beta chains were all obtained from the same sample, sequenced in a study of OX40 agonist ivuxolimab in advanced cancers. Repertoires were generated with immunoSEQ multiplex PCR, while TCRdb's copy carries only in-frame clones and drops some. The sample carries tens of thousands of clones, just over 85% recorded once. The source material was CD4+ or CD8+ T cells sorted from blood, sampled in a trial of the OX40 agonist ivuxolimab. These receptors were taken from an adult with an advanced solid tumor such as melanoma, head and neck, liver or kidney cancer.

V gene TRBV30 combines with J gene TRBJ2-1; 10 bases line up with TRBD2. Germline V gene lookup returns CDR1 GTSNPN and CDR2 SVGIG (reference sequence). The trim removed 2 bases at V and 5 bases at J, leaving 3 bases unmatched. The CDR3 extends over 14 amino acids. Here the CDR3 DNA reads TGTGCCTGGAGTAGGACTAGCGGAAACAATGAGCAGTTCTTC. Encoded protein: CAWSRTSGNNEQFF.

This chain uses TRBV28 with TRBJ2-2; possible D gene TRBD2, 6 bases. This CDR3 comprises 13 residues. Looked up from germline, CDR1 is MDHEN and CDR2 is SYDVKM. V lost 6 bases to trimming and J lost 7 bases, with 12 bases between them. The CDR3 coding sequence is TGTGCCAGCAGGGCAAGGAGGGACGGGGAGCTGTTTTTT. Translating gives CASRARRDGELFF.

The CDR3 region has the DNA TGTGCCAGCAGCCGAGGGACGGACAACCTCAATGAGCAGTTCTTC. Its translation is CASSRGTDNLNEQFF. The rearrangement joins TRBV7-3 to TRBJ2-1, with D perhaps TRBD1 or TRBD2 (5 bases each). V was shortened by 5 bases and J by 6 bases, with 17 bases between the two germline ends. The CDR3 runs to 15 residues. Germline CDR1 SGHTA, CDR2 FQGTGA.

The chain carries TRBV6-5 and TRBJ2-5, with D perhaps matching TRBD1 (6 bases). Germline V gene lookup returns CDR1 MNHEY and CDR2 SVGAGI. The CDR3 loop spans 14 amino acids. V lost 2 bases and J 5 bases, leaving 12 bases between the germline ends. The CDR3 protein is CASSYEAGVETQYF. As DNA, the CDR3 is TGTGCCAGCAGTTACGAAGCAGGGGTCGAGACCCAGTACTTC.